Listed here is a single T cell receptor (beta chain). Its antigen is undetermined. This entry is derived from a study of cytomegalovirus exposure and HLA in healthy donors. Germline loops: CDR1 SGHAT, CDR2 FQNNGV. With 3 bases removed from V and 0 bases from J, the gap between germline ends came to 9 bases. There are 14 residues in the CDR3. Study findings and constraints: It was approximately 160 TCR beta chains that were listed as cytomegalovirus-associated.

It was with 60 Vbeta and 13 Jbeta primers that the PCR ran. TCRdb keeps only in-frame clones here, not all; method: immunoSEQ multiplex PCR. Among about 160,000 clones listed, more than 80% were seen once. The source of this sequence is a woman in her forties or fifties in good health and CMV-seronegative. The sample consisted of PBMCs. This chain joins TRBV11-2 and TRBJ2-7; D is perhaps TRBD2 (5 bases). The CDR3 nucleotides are TGTGCCAGCAGCTTCAGAGGGAGCTCCTACGAGCAGTACTTC. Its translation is CASSFRGSSYEQYF.